This TCR beta chain was observed in a study of blood T cell repertoires in COVID-19. Study context: Acute and convalescent COVID-19 samples came from the United States, Italy and Spain. PBMCs, B-cell-depleted T cells, or T cells provided the cDNA or gDNA that made up the material.

The CDR3 has 13 amino acids. Germline-derived CDR1 and CDR2 are SGHVS and FQNEAQ. V was shortened by 4 bases and J by 10 bases, with 16 bases between the two germline ends. In the original processing: The assay estimated nucleated cells by amplifying reference gene primers. TCRdb keeps only in-frame clones here, not all; method: immunoSEQ multiplex PCR. D and trimming come from the DNA, and the V and J calls and clone size come from that table. Found here are about 230,000 clones, approximately 82% of them singletons; the top ten hold around 1.5%. The source is a woman in her forties who had recovered from COVID-19. The V call is TRBV7-8, the J call TRBJ1-1; possible D gene TRBD1, 6 bases. The sample taken for sequencing was peripheral blood. This CDR3 is CASSSRDKVRAFF. As DNA, the CDR3 is TGTGCCAGCAGCTCCCGGGACAAAGTTAGAGCTTTCTTT.